This entry lists 32 T cell receptor beta chains sequenced from one sample in a study of blood T cell repertoires in COVID-19. The method was immunoSEQ multiplex PCR; TCRdb's version includes in-frame clones alone and lacks a portion of them. This table has 90,000 to 100,000 clones, roughly 84% appearing once. Sequenced: peripheral blood. These receptors were collected from a man aged 65-85 years with active or convalescent COVID-19.

In its sample, this clone was seen once. The chain has TRBV28 and TRBJ2-7; weak D call: TRBD2 (7 bases). Per the germline V gene, CDR1 is MDHEN and CDR2 is SYDVKM. Trimming left V 3 bases short and J 2 bases short, with 17 bases between. The CDR3 has 16 amino acids. The CDR3 sequence: CASSFRGGRNPYEQYF. As DNA, the CDR3 is TGTGCCAGCAGTTTTAGGGGGGGGCGGAATCCCTACGAGCAGTACTTC.

This rearrangement joins TRBV18 to TRBJ2-3; 7 nucleotides agree with TRBD1. CDR3 length equals 16 residues. J lost 2 bases, V lost 4 bases, and 9 bases had no gene match. Germline V gene lookup returns CDR1 KGHSH and CDR2 LQKENI. In DNA, the CDR3 is TGTGCCAGCTCACGCGGTCAGGGGGTAAACACAGATACGCAGTATTTT. This translates into CASSRGQGVNTDTQYF.

J is TRBJ1-5 and V is TRBV7-9; 7 bases map to TRBD1. Trimming removed 6 bases from V and 4 bases from J; junction bases left unmatched: 15. CDR1 and CDR2 from the germline V gene are SEHNR and FQNEAQ (reference sequence). This CDR3 comprises 17 residues. In nucleotides, the CDR3 is TGTGCCAGCAGTTTTCCTAGAGACAGGGAGGTGAATCAGCCCCAGCATTTT. As protein: CASSFPRDREVNQPQHF.

The chain couples TRBV18 to TRBJ2-3; 9 bases line up with TRBD2. Germline CDR1 and CDR2: KGHSH and LQKENI. The CDR3 contains 15 residues. V lost 2 bases to trimming and J lost 4 bases; unmatched junction nucleotides: 4. The CDR3: CASSPWAGGSDTQYF. In DNA, the CDR3 is TGTGCCAGCTCACCATGGGCGGGGGGGTCAGATACGCAGTATTTT.

The V and J genes are TRBV7-9 and TRBJ1-2, with D possibly matching TRBD1 (6 bases). V was shortened by 1 base and J by 4 bases, with 16 bases between the two germline ends. Germline assignment: CDR1 SEHNR and CDR2 FQNEAQ (reference sequence). The length of the CDR3 is 16 residues. The CDR3 loop is CASSLDRGQMSYGYTF. CDR3 DNA sequence: TGTGCCAGCAGCTTAGACCGAGGACAGATGAGCTATGGCTACACCTTC.

The J gene is TRBJ2-1, the V gene TRBV11-2, with TRBD2 matching over 10 bases. The germline V gene encodes CDR1 SGHAT and CDR2 FQNNGV. The CDR3 has 17 residues. Losses at the gene ends were 4 bases for V and 7 bases for J; bases not matched to a gene: 13. In nucleotides, the CDR3 is TGTGCCAGCAGCTCACCGCCGGGACTAGCGAGGAGAAATGAGCAGTTCTTC. Translating gives CASSSPPGLARRNEQFF.

The J gene is TRBJ2-3, the V gene TRBV28, with 8 bases that match TRBD1. From germline, CDR1 is MDHEN and CDR2 SYDVKM. V was clipped by 5 bases and J by 2 bases; unmatched bases: 6. The CDR3 consists of 15 residues. The CDR3 loop reads CASSVPDRVTDTQYF. DNA of the CDR3: TGTGCCAGCAGTGTACCGGACAGGGTCACAGATACGCAGTATTTT.

The gene calls are TRBV5-1 and TRBJ2-7; a possible D gene is TRBD1 (6 bases). V lost 4 bases, J lost 3 bases, and 8 bases lay in between. The V gene's germline CDR1 is SGHRS and CDR2 YFSETQ. This CDR3 is 12 amino acids long. Here the CDR3 DNA reads TGCGCCAGCAGCCGGGACAACTACGAGCAGTACTTC. This translates into CASSRDNYEQYF.

The gene calls are TRBV28 and TRBJ1-4, with D perhaps TRBD1 (6 bases). From germline, CDR1 is MDHEN and CDR2 SYDVKM. Trimming removed 6 bases at V and 8 bases at J, with 16 bases between. The CDR3 is 14 amino acids. CDR3 loop: CASRSGTKNEKLFF. In DNA, the CDR3 is TGTGCCAGCAGGTCCGGGACAAAGAACGAAAAACTGTTTTTT.

The rearrangement uses TRBV15 and TRBJ2-5; D perhaps matches TRBD1 (5 bases). With 0 bases removed from V and 2 bases from J, the gap between germline ends came to 7 bases. This CDR3 is built from 14 residues. The germline V gene has CDR1 LNHNV and CDR2 YYDKDF (reference sequence). In DNA, the CDR3 is TGTGCCACCAGCAGAGATAGGGGACAAGAGACCCAGTACTTC. Protein: CATSRDRGQETQYF.

The chain uses TRBV19 and TRBJ1-1, with a weak D call TRBD1 (5 bases). The CDR3 covers 14 residues. Germline loops: CDR1 LNHDA, CDR2 SQIVND (reference sequence). V was pared by 4 bases and J by 5 bases, with 14 bases between. CDR3 sequence: CASSRGQLRTEAFF. In DNA, the CDR3 is TGTGCCAGTAGTAGGGGCCAGTTAAGGACTGAAGCTTTCTTT.

The V call is TRBV9, the J call TRBJ2-2, with 8 bases that match TRBD1. This CDR3 spans 15 amino acids. Per germline, CDR1 SGDLS and CDR2 YYNGEE. V lost 0 bases, J lost 7 bases, and 5 bases stayed unmatched. The CDR3 reads CASSVGDRRDGELFF. The CDR3 bases are TGTGCCAGCAGCGTAGGGGACAGGCGGGACGGGGAGCTGTTTTTT. Combining the CDR3 with reference TRBV9 and TRBJ2-2 gives the whole variable domain DSGVTQTPKHLITATGQRVTLRCSPRSGDLSVYWYQQSLDQGLQFLIQYYNGEERAKGNILERFSAQQFPDLHSELNLSSLELGDSALYFCASSVGDRRDGELFFGEGSRLTVL.

This chain connects TRBV7-2 to TRBJ2-1, with D possibly TRBD1 on 5 matching bases. From germline, CDR1 is SGHTA and CDR2 FQGNSA. Deletions cut 1 base from V and 5 bases from J, with 15 bases between. This CDR3 has 16 amino acids. CDR3 loop: CASSLVADNVHNEQFF. In DNA form, the CDR3 reads TGTGCCAGCAGCTTAGTCGCGGACAATGTGCACAATGAGCAGTTCTTC. The entire variable domain, with the rest obtained from reference TRBV7-2 and TRBJ2-1, is as follows: GAGVSQSPSNKVTEKGKDVELRCDPISGHTALYWYRQSLGQGLEFLIYFQGNSAPDKSGLPSDRFSAERTGGSVSTLTIQRTQQEDSAVYLCASSLVADNVHNEQFFGPGTRLTVL.

The gene calls are TRBV2 and TRBJ1-5, with D possibly being TRBD1 (6 bases). CDR1 and CDR2 (germline): SNHLY, FYNNEI. V dropped 3 bases and J dropped 9 bases, with 15 bases sitting between them. The CDR3 has 14 residues. The chain's CDR3 is CASSEDSLRSPQHF. CDR3 coding DNA: TGTGCCAGCAGTGAGGACAGCCTTAGATCGCCCCAGCATTTT.

The chain joins TRBV12-3 or TRBV12-4 to TRBJ2-5; TRBD1 might be the D (5 bases). V was cut by 3 bases and J by 6 bases, with 11 bases left in between. This CDR3 is built from 13 residues. CDR3 DNA: TGTGCCAGCAGTTTCGGCAGGGCTCAGACCCAGTACTTC. This translates into CASSFGRAQTQYF.

The chain carries TRBV5-4 and TRBJ1-1, with 8 positions matching TRBD1. V lost 4 bases and J lost 4; bases outside the gene matches: 6. This CDR3 contains 14 residues. Germline lookup yields CDR1 SGHNT and CDR2 YYREEE (reference sequence). This CDR3 reads CASSRITGGTEAFF. In nucleotides, the CDR3 is TGTGCCAGCAGCAGGATAACAGGGGGCACTGAAGCTTTCTTT.

This chain connects TRBV3-1 (or the pseudogene TRBV3-2) to TRBJ1-4, with D tentatively TRBD1 (5 bases). From germline, CDR1 is LGHDT and CDR2 YNNKEL (reference sequence). The V end lost 6 bases, the J end lost 8 bases, and 13 bases lay between the germline ends. This CDR3 spans 13 amino acids. CDR3 DNA: TGTGCCAGCAGGGGGCAGGTGGGGGAAAAACTGTTTTTT. Protein sequence: CASRGQVGEKLFF.

The rearrangement joins TRBV6-6 to TRBJ2-5; D possibly corresponds to TRBD1 (7 bases). Germline V gives CDR1 MNHNY, CDR2 SVGAGI (reference sequence). V lost 4 bases, J lost 5 bases, and 17 bases lay in between. This CDR3 has 15 amino acids. The CDR3, as DNA: TGTGCCAGCAGTTTCGGACAGGTTCGGGGGGAGACCCAGTACTTC. It codes for CASSFGQVRGETQYF.

The V and J genes are TRBV5-1 and TRBJ1-6; D gene ambiguous. Germline V gene lookup returns CDR1 SGHRS and CDR2 YFSETQ. V shed 0 bases and J shed 0 bases, with 4 bases lying between them. This CDR3 comprises 15 residues. CDR3 amino acids: CASSLAGSYNSPLHF. CDR3 in DNA: TGCGCCAGCAGCTTGGCCGGCTCCTATAATTCACCCCTCCACTTT.

This clone was seen just once. This sequence joins TRBV5-8 and TRBJ1-5; D unclear. V was trimmed by 3 bases and J by 6 bases, leaving 13 bases between them. Germline CDR1 reads SGHTS; CDR2 reads YDEGEE. The CDR3 is 14 residues long. CDR3 coding DNA: TGTGCCAGCAGCTCGCTCTACTTTCTTCAGCCCCAGCATTTT. It is translated as CASSSLYFLQPQHF.

This chain links TRBV5-1 with TRBJ1-4; 9 bases align to TRBD1. The CDR3 is 16 residues long. Germline trimming cut 1 base from V and 7 bases from J; bases unmatched to any gene: 8. The germline V gene encodes CDR1 SGHRS and CDR2 YFSETQ. CDR3 nucleotides: TGCGCCAGCAGCTTGTTTGGGACAGGGTACGGTGAAAAACTGTTTTTT. Protein product: CASSLFGTGYGEKLFF.

The gene calls are TRBV7-2 and TRBJ2-1; D might be TRBD1 (5 bases). The CDR3 has 14 residues. From germline, CDR1 is SGHTA and CDR2 FQGNSA. V was pared by 2 bases and J by 4 bases, with 9 bases between. Written as DNA, the CDR3 is TGTGCCAGCAGCTTAAGGGGATCGTACAATGAGCAGTTCTTC. Translated, it gives CASSLRGSYNEQFF. Using reference TRBV7-2 and TRBJ2-1 for the parts outside the CDR3, the full variable domain is GAGVSQSPSNKVTEKGKDVELRCDPISGHTALYWYRQSLGQGLEFLIYFQGNSAPDKSGLPSDRFSAERTGGSVSTLTIQRTQQEDSAVYLCASSLRGSYNEQFFGPGTRLTVL.

V usage is TRBV12-3 or TRBV12-4 and J usage is TRBJ2-2; a weak D match, TRBD2 (6 bases). Trimming pared 8 bases from V and 6 bases from J, leaving 13 bases between. This CDR3 contains 13 residues. The CDR3, as DNA: TGTGCCAGCGGGGGGTCATGGGCCGGGGAGCTGTTTTTT. Its protein product is CASGGSWAGELFF.

V and J are TRBV18 and TRBJ2-7, with 7 positions matching TRBD1. Germline CDR1 KGHSH, CDR2 LQKENI. V shed 2 bases, J shed 2 bases, and the junction held 3 bases outside the gene matches. The CDR3 consists of 14 residues. CDR3 amino acids: CASSPGTAPYEQYF. CDR3 coding DNA: TGTGCCAGCTCACCAGGGACAGCACCCTACGAGCAGTACTTC.

This clone was counted only a few times. V and J are TRBV2 and TRBJ1-3, with D possibly matching TRBD1 (6 bases). Germline lookup yields CDR1 SNHLY and CDR2 FYNNEI. The CDR3 loop spans 17 amino acids. V was cut by 5 bases and J by 0 bases, with 17 bases left in between. Here the CDR3 reads CASSRGTGWNSGNTIYF. Written as DNA, the CDR3 is TGTGCCAGCAGTCGGGGAACAGGGTGGAACTCTGGAAACACCATATATTTT. The variable domain in full, completed from reference TRBV2 and TRBJ1-3, reads EPEVTQTPSHQVTQMGQEVILRCVPISNHLYFYWYRQILGQKVEFLVSFYNNEISEKSEIFDDQFSVERPDGSNFTLKIRSTKLEDSAMYFCASSRGTGWNSGNTIYFGEGSWLTVV.

The CDR3 loop reads CASKTGLGTEAFF. CDR3 sequence (DNA): TGTGCCAGCAAAACGGGGTTGGGCACTGAAGCTTTCTTT. The chain links TRBV2 to TRBJ1-1; D unresolved. V was trimmed by 7 bases and J by 4 bases, leaving 13 bases between them. Per germline, CDR1 SNHLY and CDR2 FYNNEI. The CDR3 has 13 amino acids.

The V call is TRBV10-3, the J call TRBJ1-5; TRBD1 aligns across 8 bases. In germline, CDR1 is ENHRY, CDR2 SYGVKD. With 2 bases clipped from V and 6 bases from J, the junction kept 3 bases outside the gene matches. The CDR3 totals 14 residues. CDR3 region: CAISEDRGGQPQHF. The CDR3 region has the DNA TGTGCCATCAGTGAGGACAGGGGCGGTCAGCCCCAGCATTTT.

The rearrangement joins TRBV5-1 to TRBJ2-2, with 9 positions matching TRBD1. This CDR3 spans 16 amino acids. The V gene's germline CDR1 is SGHRS and CDR2 YFSETQ. The V segment lost 4 bases and the J segment 4 bases; nucleotides outside the gene matches: 8. CDR3 sequence (DNA): TGCGCCAGCAGCAGGGACAGGGTCCAACCCACCGGGGAGCTGTTTTTT. The encoded protein is CASSRDRVQPTGELFF.

The CDR3 DNA reads as TGTGCCTGGAGTGTAACTAGAGGGGAGCAGTTCTTC. This codes for CAWSVTRGEQFF. The chain uses TRBV30 and TRBJ2-1; perhaps TRBD2 as D (5 bases). The CDR3 contains 12 residues. The V gene lost 0 bases and the J gene lost 10 bases, with 10 bases spanning the gap. Germline V lookup: CDR1 GTSNPN, CDR2 SVGIG (reference sequence).

J is TRBJ1-5 and V is TRBV6-5; 7 positions match TRBD1. Losses at the gene ends were 5 bases for V and 7 bases for J; bases not matched to a gene: 8. The CDR3 runs to 14 residues. Per the germline V gene, CDR1 is MNHEY and CDR2 is SVGAGI. The CDR3 sequence: CASSRQGTSQPQHF. CDR3 nucleotide sequence: TGTGCCAGCAGTAGACAGGGTACGAGCCAGCCCCAGCATTTT.

The chain has TRBV5-6 and TRBJ2-3; 12 bases are shared with TRBD2. This CDR3 has 17 amino acids. Trimming removed 7 bases from V and 3 bases from J; junction bases left unmatched: 12. Germline V gene sequence: CDR1 SGHDT, CDR2 YYEEEE. This CDR3 is CASGRASGGARTDTQYF. The CDR3 DNA reads as TGTGCCAGCGGGCGGGCTAGCGGGGGGGCCAGGACAGATACGCAGTATTTT. The whole variable domain, remainder taken from reference TRBV5-6 and TRBJ2-3, is DAGVTQSPTHLIKTRGQQVTLRCSPKSGHDTVSWYQQALGQGPQFIFQYYEEEERQRGNFPDRFSGHQFPNYSSELNVNALLLGDSALYLCASGRASGGARTDTQYFGPGTRLTVL.

CDR3 DNA sequence: TGTGCCAGCAGCCTTCCGGGACAGGTGGGGAATGAGCAGTTCTTC. Protein sequence: CASSLPGQVGNEQFF. The J gene is TRBJ2-1, the V gene TRBV6-5; 8 nucleotides agree with TRBD1. The CDR3 length is 15 residues. Germline CDR1 reads MNHEY; CDR2 reads SVGAGI. J was trimmed by 7 bases and V by 6 bases; bases with no gene match: 11.